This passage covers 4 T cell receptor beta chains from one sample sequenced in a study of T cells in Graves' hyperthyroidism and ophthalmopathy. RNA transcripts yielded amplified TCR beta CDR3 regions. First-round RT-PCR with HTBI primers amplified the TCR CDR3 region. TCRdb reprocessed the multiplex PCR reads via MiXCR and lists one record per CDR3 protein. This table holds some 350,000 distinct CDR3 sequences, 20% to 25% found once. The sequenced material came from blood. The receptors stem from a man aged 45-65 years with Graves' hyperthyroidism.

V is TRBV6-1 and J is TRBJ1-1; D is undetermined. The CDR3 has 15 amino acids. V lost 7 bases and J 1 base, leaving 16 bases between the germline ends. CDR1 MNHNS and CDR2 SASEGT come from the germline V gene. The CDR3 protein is CASTNGKRWNTEAFF. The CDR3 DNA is TGTGCCAGCACCAACGGAAAGAGATGGAACACTGAAGCTTTCTTT.

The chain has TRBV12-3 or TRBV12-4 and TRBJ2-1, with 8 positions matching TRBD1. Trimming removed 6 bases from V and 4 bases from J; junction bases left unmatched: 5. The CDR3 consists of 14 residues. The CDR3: CASRQQGEYNEQFF. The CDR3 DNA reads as TGTGCCAGCAGGCAACAGGGGGAGTACAATGAGCAGTTCTTC.

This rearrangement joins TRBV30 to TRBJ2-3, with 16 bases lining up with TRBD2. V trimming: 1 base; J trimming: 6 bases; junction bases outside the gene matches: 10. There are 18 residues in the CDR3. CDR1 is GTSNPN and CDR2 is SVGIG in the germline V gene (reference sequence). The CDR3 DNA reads TGTGCCTGGAGTGACGTCCCGGGACTAGCGGGAGGGTCGGATACGCAGTATTTT. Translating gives CAWSDVPGLAGGSDTQYF.

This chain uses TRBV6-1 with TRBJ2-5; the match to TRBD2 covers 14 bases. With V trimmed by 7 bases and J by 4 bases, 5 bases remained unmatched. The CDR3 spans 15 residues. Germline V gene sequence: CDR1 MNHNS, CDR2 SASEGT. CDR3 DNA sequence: TGTGCCAGCACCGGGACTAGCGGGAGTGGAGAGACCCAGTACTTC. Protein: CASTGTSGSGETQYF.